This is a list of T cell receptor beta chains from one sample in a study of shared clonotypes between healthy human individuals. Using immunoSEQ multiplex PCR, the repertoire was profiled, and TCRdb retains in-frame clones only, with some absent. Of 2 million to 2.5 million clones in the sample, nearly 97% are singletons; the top ten hold roughly 0.13%. The sequencing input was naive CD4+ T cells sorted from blood. The receptor source for this set is a man aged 18-30 years in good health. Both conserved end residues are part of each CDR3. Fields, in order: J gene, V gene, clone size, D gene, CDR3 protein, CDR3 DNA. The D gene is left open where the match is weak. Clone sizes are given selectively: once, few, many, or a class where the clone is expanded.

j_gene: TRBJ1-1
v_gene: TRBV2
abundance: -
d_gene: -
CDR3aa: CALSPGGTSEAFF
CDR3nt: TGTGCCCTATCGCCGGGGGGAACCTCTGAAGCTTTCTTT

j_gene: TRBJ1-6
v_gene: TRBV27
abundance: once
d_gene: TRBD1
CDR3aa: CASSLFRPTTGKNSNSPLHF
CDR3nt: TGTGCCAGCAGTTTATTTCGCCCTACGACAGGGAAGAACAGTAATTCACCCCTCCACTTT

j_gene: TRBJ1-6
v_gene: TRBV5-1
abundance: -
d_gene: -
CDR3aa: CASSLDRSPLHF
CDR3nt: TGCGCCAGCAGCTTGGATAGATCACCCCTCCACTTT

j_gene: TRBJ1-1
v_gene: TRBV6-5
abundance: -
d_gene: -
CDR3aa: CASSPNRQLLVAFF
CDR3nt: TGTGCCAGCAGTCCCAATCGGCAGCTCCTAGTCGCTTTCTTT

j_gene: TRBJ1-4
v_gene: TRBV27
abundance: -
d_gene: -
CDR3aa: CASRTGATNEKLFF
CDR3nt: TGTGCCAGCAGGACAGGAGCAACTAATGAAAAACTGTTTTTT

j_gene: TRBJ1-5
v_gene: TRBV6-6
abundance: -
d_gene: -
CDR3aa: CASSYPGGGNQPQHF
CDR3nt: TGTGCCAGCAGTTACCCCGGAGGGGGCAATCAGCCCCAGCATTTT

j_gene: TRBJ2-2
v_gene: TRBV5-6
abundance: -
d_gene: -
CDR3aa: CASSLGSGGAGGELFF
CDR3nt: TGTGCCAGCAGCTTGGGATCGGGGGGCGCAGGCGGGGAGCTGTTTTTT

j_gene: TRBJ2-5
v_gene: TRBV10-2
abundance: -
d_gene: TRBD1
CDR3aa: CASSEGQGTQYF
CDR3nt: TGCGCCAGCAGTGAAGGACAGGGGACCCAGTACTTC

j_gene: TRBJ1-2
v_gene: TRBV5-1
abundance: -
d_gene: TRBD1
CDR3aa: CASSSWTGGNPTGYTF
CDR3nt: TGCGCCAGCAGCTCCTGGACAGGGGGCAATCCAACCGGCTACACCTTC

j_gene: TRBJ2-7
v_gene: TRBV5-1
abundance: -
d_gene: -
CDR3aa: CASSLETGPYEQYF
CDR3nt: TGCGCCAGCAGCTTGGAGACAGGTCCCTACGAGCAGTACTTC

j_gene: TRBJ2-7
v_gene: TRBV15
abundance: -
d_gene: TRBD1
CDR3aa: CATSSQGVSYEQYF
CDR3nt: TGTGCCACCAGCAGTCAGGGGGTCTCCTACGAGCAGTACTTC

j_gene: TRBJ2-2
v_gene: TRBV9
abundance: -
d_gene: TRBD1
CDR3aa: CASSVDRANTGELFF
CDR3nt: TGTGCCAGCAGCGTCGACAGGGCCAACACCGGGGAGCTGTTTTTT

j_gene: TRBJ1-6
v_gene: TRBV7-2
abundance: few
d_gene: -
CDR3aa: CASSLEFISPLHF
CDR3nt: TGTGCCAGCAGCTTAGAGTTCATCTCACCCCTCCACTTT

j_gene: TRBJ2-3
v_gene: TRBV7-6
abundance: -
d_gene: TRBD1
CDR3aa: CASSRGQGGTDTQYF
CDR3nt: TGTGCCAGCAGCCGCGGACAGGGAGGCACAGATACGCAGTATTTT

j_gene: TRBJ1-5
v_gene: TRBV7-9
abundance: -
d_gene: -
CDR3aa: CASSLLVDNQPQHF
CDR3nt: TGTGCCAGCAGCTTATTGGTGGATAATCAGCCCCAGCATTTT

j_gene: TRBJ2-6
v_gene: TRBV18
abundance: -
d_gene: -
CDR3aa: CASSPWTVTPTGANVLTF
CDR3nt: TGTGCCAGCTCACCATGGACAGTCACCCCCACTGGGGCCAACGTCCTGACTTTC

j_gene: TRBJ1-3
v_gene: TRBV5-8
abundance: -
d_gene: -
CDR3aa: CASSPIRDTSSGNTIYF
CDR3nt: TGTGCCAGCAGCCCCATACGGGACACGAGCTCTGGAAACACCATATATTTT

j_gene: TRBJ1-1
v_gene: TRBV27
abundance: -
d_gene: TRBD1
CDR3aa: CASSLGTGGGTEAFF
CDR3nt: TGTGCCAGCAGTCTCGGGACAGGGGGCGGTACTGAAGCTTTCTTT

j_gene: TRBJ2-7
v_gene: TRBV18
abundance: -
d_gene: -
CDR3aa: CASSPRSDYEQYF
CDR3nt: TGTGCCAGCTCACCTCGGTCCGATTACGAGCAGTACTTC

j_gene: TRBJ2-3
v_gene: TRBV10-1
abundance: -
d_gene: TRBD2
CDR3aa: CASSSGLSTDTQYF
CDR3nt: TGCGCCAGCAGCTCGGGACTAAGCACAGATACGCAGTATTTT

j_gene: TRBJ1-1
v_gene: TRBV6-1
abundance: -
d_gene: -
CDR3aa: CASSVQGTEAFF
CDR3nt: TGTGCCAGCAGTGTACAGGGCACTGAAGCTTTCTTT

j_gene: TRBJ2-5
v_gene: TRBV5-1
abundance: -
d_gene: TRBD1
CDR3aa: CASSFAGGAEETQYF
CDR3nt: TGCGCCAGCAGCTTCGCAGGGGGCGCGGAAGAGACCCAGTACTTC

j_gene: TRBJ2-2
v_gene: TRBV7-2
abundance: -
d_gene: -
CDR3aa: CASSLEVSARELFF
CDR3nt: TGTGCCAGCAGCTTAGAGGTTTCCGCCCGGGAGCTGTTTTTT

j_gene: TRBJ2-1
v_gene: TRBV6-6
abundance: -
d_gene: TRBD2
CDR3aa: CASSYVLAGGRNEQFF
CDR3nt: TGTGCCAGCAGTTACGTCCTAGCGGGGGGGCGTAATGAGCAGTTCTTC

j_gene: TRBJ2-5
v_gene: TRBV25-1
abundance: -
d_gene: -
CDR3aa: CASSNLAGGQETQYF
CDR3nt: TGTGCCAGCAGTAACCTGGCCGGCGGCCAAGAGACCCAGTACTTC

j_gene: TRBJ1-1
v_gene: TRBV5-4
abundance: -
d_gene: -
CDR3aa: CASSSPGNTEAFF
CDR3nt: TGTGCCAGCAGCTCCCCGGGGAACACTGAAGCTTTCTTT

j_gene: TRBJ1-3
v_gene: TRBV5-6
abundance: -
d_gene: -
CDR3aa: CASSLYSGTSGNTIYF
CDR3nt: TGTGCCAGCAGTCTCTACTCCGGGACGTCTGGAAACACCATATATTTT

j_gene: TRBJ2-7
v_gene: TRBV5-4
abundance: once
d_gene: TRBD2
CDR3aa: CASSLDPRGSYEQYF
CDR3nt: TGTGCCAGCAGCTTGGATCCGCGGGGGTCCTACGAGCAGTACTTC

j_gene: TRBJ2-3
v_gene: TRBV30
abundance: -
d_gene: -
CDR3aa: CAWSALQTDTQYF
CDR3nt: TGTGCCTGGAGCGCCCTTCAAACAGATACGCAGTATTTT

j_gene: TRBJ2-7
v_gene: TRBV6-5
abundance: -
d_gene: TRBD1
CDR3aa: CASSYSGQGHLREQYF
CDR3nt: TGTGCCAGCAGTTACTCGGGACAGGGGCACCTCCGCGAGCAGTACTTC